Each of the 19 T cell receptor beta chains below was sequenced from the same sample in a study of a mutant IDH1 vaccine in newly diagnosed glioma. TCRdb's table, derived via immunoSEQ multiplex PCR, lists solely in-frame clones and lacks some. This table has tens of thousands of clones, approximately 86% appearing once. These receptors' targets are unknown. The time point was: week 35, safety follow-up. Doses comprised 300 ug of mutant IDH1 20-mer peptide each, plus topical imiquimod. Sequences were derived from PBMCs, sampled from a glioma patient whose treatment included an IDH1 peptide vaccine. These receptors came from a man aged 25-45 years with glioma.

The DNA for the CDR3 is TGTGCCAGCAGCGCGACTAAGGGGGCAAGGACCGGGGAGCTGTTTTTT. It encodes CASSATKGARTGELFF. The chain has TRBV7-9 and TRBJ2-2; TRBD1 agrees at 7 bases. This CDR3 contains 16 residues. Germline CDR1 is SEHNR and CDR2 is FQNEAQ (reference sequence). V dropped 5 bases and J dropped 5; count of bases not matched to a gene: 11. The full variable domain, with the rest looked up from reference TRBV7-9 and TRBJ2-2, is DTGVSQNPRHKITKRGQNVTFRCDPISEHNRLYWYRQTLGQGPEFLTYFQNEAQLEKSRLLSDRFSAERPKGSFSTLEIQRTEQGDSAMYLCASSATKGARTGELFFGEGSRLTVL.

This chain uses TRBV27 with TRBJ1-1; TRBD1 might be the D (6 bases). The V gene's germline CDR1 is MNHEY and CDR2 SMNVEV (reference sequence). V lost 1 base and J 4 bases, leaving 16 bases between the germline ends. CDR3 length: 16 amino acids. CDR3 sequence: CASSLYSRGRSTEAFF. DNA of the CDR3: TGTGCCAGCAGTTTATACTCCCGGGGGCGCAGCACTGAAGCTTTCTTT.

The CDR3 coding sequence is TGTGCCAGTAGTCCACGGACAGGGTACATCAATGAGCAGTTCTTC. It specifies CASSPRTGYINEQFF. The V gene is TRBV19, the J gene TRBJ2-1; 8 bases align to TRBD1. Germline V CDR1 and CDR2: LNHDA, SQIVND (reference sequence). The CDR3 is made up of 15 amino acids. V trimming: 5 bases; J trimming: 6 bases; junction bases outside the gene matches: 9.

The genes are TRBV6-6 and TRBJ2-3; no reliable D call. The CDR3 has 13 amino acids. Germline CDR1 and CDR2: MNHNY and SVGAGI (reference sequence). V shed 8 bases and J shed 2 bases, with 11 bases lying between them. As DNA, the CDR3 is TGTGCCAGCGCCACTGTCCCCACAGATACGCAGTATTTT. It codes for CASATVPTDTQYF.

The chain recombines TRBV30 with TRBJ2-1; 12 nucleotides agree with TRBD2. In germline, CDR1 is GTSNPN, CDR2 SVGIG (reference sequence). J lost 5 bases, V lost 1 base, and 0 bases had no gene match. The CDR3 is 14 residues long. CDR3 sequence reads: CAWSGTSGDNEQFF. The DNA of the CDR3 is TGTGCCTGGAGTGGGACTAGCGGGGACAATGAGCAGTTCTTC.

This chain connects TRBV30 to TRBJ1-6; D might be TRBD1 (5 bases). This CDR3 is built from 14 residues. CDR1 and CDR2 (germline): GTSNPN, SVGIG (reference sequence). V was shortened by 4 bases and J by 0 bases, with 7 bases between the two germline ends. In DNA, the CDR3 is TGTGCCTGGACAGGGAGCTCCTATAATTCACCCCTCCACTTT. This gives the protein CAWTGSSYNSPLHF.

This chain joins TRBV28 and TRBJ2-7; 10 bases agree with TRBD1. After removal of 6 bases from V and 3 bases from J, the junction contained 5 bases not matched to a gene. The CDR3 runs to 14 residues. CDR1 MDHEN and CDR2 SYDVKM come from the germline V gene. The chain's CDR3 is CASRGTGDNYEQYF. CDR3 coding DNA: TGTGCCAGCAGAGGGACAGGGGACAACTACGAGCAGTACTTC.

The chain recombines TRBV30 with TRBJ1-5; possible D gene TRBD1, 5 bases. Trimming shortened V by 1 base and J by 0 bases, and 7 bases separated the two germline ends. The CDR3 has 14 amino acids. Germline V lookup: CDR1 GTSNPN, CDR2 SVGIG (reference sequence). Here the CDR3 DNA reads TGTGCCTGGAGTGGGGGCCTTAGCAATCAGCCCCAGCATTTT. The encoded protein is CAWSGGLSNQPQHF. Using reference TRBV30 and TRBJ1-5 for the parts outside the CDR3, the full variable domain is SQTIHQWPATLVQPVGSPLSLECTVEGTSNPNLYWYRQAAGRGLQLLFYSVGIGQISSEVPQNLSASRPQDRQFILSSKKLLLSDSGFYLCAWSGGLSNQPQHFGDGTRLSIL.

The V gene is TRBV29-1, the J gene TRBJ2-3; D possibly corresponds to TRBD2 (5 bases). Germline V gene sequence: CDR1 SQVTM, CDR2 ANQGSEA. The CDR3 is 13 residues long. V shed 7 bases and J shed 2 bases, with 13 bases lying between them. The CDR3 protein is CSASSSNTDTQYF. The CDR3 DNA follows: TGCAGCGCCTCGTCTAGCAACACAGATACGCAGTATTTT.

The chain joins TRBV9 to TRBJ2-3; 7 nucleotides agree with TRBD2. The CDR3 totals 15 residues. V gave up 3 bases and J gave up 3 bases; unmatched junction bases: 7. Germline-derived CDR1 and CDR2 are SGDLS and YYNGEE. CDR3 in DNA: TGTGCCAGCAGCGCGAGCGGGGCGAGGACAGATACGCAGTATTTT. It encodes CASSASGARTDTQYF.

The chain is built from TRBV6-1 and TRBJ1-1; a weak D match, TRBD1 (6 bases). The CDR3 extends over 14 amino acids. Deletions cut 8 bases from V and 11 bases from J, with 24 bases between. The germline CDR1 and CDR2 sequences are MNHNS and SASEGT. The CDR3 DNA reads TGTGCCAGCGAAATTTCGGACCGGGGGGCCGCGGCTTTCTTT. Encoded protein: CASEISDRGAAAFF.

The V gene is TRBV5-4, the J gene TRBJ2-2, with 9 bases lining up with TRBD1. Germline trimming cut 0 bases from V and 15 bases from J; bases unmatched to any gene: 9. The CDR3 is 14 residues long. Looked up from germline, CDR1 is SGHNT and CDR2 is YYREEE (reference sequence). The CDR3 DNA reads TGTGCCAGCAGCTTGGCCGGGGGACAGGGAGTTGTGTTTTTT. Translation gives CASSLAGGQGVVFF.

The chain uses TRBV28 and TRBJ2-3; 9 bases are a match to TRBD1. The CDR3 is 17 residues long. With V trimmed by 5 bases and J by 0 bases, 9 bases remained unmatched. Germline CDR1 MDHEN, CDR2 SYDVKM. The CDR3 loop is CASSPLTGTGSTDTQYF. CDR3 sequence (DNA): TGTGCCAGCAGTCCACTTACCGGGACAGGGAGCACAGATACGCAGTATTTT.

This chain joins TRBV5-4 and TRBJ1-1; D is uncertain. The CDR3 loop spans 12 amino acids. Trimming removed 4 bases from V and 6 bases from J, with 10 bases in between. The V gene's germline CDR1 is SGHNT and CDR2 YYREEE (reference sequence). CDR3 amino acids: CASSQSGAEAFF. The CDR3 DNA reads TGTGCCAGCAGCCAATCAGGCGCTGAAGCTTTCTTT.

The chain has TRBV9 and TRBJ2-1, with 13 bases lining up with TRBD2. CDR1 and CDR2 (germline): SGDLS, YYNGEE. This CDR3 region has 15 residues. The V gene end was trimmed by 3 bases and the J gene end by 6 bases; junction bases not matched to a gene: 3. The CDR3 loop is CASSEGLAGTNEQFF. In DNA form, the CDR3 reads TGTGCCAGCAGCGAGGGACTAGCGGGAACCAATGAGCAGTTCTTC.

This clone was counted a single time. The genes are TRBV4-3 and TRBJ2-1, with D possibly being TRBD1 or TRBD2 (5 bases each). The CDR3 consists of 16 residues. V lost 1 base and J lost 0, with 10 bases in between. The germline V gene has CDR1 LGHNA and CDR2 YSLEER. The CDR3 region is CASSQGGPSSYNEQFF. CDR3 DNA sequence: TGCGCCAGCAGCCAAGGGGGACCGAGCTCCTACAATGAGCAGTTCTTC.

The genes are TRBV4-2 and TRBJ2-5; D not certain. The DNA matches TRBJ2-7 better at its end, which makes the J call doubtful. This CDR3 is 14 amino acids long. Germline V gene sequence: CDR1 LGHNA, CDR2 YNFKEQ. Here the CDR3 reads CASSQVGHRNEQYF. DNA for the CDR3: TGTGCCAGCAGCCAAGTCGGTCACCGAAACGAGCAGTACTTC.

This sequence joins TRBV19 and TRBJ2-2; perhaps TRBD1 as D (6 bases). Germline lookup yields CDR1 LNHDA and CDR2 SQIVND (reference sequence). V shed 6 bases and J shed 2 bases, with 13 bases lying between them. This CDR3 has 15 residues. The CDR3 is CASSPQGPNTGELFF. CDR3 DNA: TGTGCCAGTAGCCCCCAGGGGCCAAACACCGGGGAGCTGTTTTTT.

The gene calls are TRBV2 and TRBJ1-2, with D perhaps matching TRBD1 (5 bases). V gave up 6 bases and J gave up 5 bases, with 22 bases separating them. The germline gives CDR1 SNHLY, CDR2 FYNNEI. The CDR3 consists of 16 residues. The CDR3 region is CASRSRDLKPQYGYTF. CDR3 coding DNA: TGTGCCAGCAGGTCCAGGGACTTGAAACCCCAATATGGCTACACCTTC.